These T cell receptor beta chains were read from a single sample in a study of cytotoxic CD8 clonotypes in ibrutinib-treated CLL. Measured with immunoSEQ multiplex PCR; TCRdb has only the in-frame clones, and not every one. The table lists 100,000 to 150,000 clones, 70% to 90% of them singletons. The sequencing used PBMCs, collected after 24 months of ibrutinib treatment. These receptors were taken from a human donor with chronic lymphocytic leukemia. Both conserved end residues are part of each CDR3. The D gene is left open where the match is weak. Size is stated for part of the rows, as once, few or many counts, or as a class when the clone is expanded.

size: .
V: TRBV11-1
D: .
J: TRBJ1-1
DNA: TGTGCCAGCAGCCCCTGGGACACTGAAGCTTTCTTT
CDR3: CASSPWDTEAFF

size: .
V: TRBV28
D: .
J: TRBJ1-5
DNA: TGTGCCAGCAGTGGACAGACTAGCAATCAGCCCCAGCATTTT
CDR3: CASSGQTSNQPQHF

size: .
V: TRBV28
D: .
J: TRBJ1-2
DNA: TGTGCCAGCAGTCCCGGGGGCAGGGATAGTGGCTACACCTTC
CDR3: CASSPGGRDSGYTF

size: once
V: TRBV14
D: .
J: TRBJ2-7
DNA: TGTGCCAGCAGCCAAGATTGGGGGGAGCAGTACTTC
CDR3: CASSQDWGEQYF

size: .
V: TRBV27
D: TRBD2
J: TRBJ2-7
DNA: TGTGCCAGCAGTTGGACGCCGGGACTAGCGAAAGCCGAGCAGTACTTC
CDR3: CASSWTPGLAKAEQYF

size: .
V: TRBV29-1
D: TRBD1
J: TRBJ2-1
DNA: TGCAGCGTCGACAGGGGGTTTTCGAATGAGCAGTTCTTC
CDR3: CSVDRGFSNEQFF

size: .
V: TRBV2
D: TRBD2
J: TRBJ2-5
DNA: TGTGCCAGCAGAGGTAGCGGGAGTAAGGGGGGGACCCAGTACTTC
CDR3: CASRGSGSKGGTQYF

size: .
V: TRBV19
D: TRBD1
J: TRBJ2-4
DNA: TGTGCCAGTAGTATTTCGCGGCAGGGGGCTGGAAACATTCAGTACTTC
CDR3: CASSISRQGAGNIQYF

size: .
V: TRBV29-1
D: .
J: TRBJ1-2
DNA: TGCAGCGTTCAAGTGGGACAACAAACCTATGGCTACACCTTC
CDR3: CSVQVGQQTYGYTF

size: .
V: TRBV5-1
D: .
J: TRBJ1-2
DNA: TGCGCCAGCAGCTTGGGTGTGATAGGAGCGGAATATGGCTACACCTTC
CDR3: CASSLGVIGAEYGYTF

size: few
V: TRBV6-4
D: TRBD1
J: TRBJ1-6
DNA: TGTGCCACAAAAGGGGGCATATTCTATAATTCACCCCTCCACTTT
CDR3: CATKGGIFYNSPLHF

size: .
V: TRBV28
D: TRBD1
J: TRBJ2-7
DNA: TGTGCCACCCGGGCAGGGGGCGGGTACGAGCAGTACTTC
CDR3: CATRAGGGYEQYF

size: .
V: TRBV28
D: .
J: TRBJ1-5
DNA: TGTGCCAGCAGTTCCGCCGGGCCCCAGCATTTT
CDR3: CASSSAGPQHF

size: .
V: TRBV6-6
D: TRBD1
J: TRBJ2-4
DNA: TGTGCCAGCAGTATACAGGGGGCTGAAGGCAAAAACATTCAGTACTTC
CDR3: CASSIQGAEGKNIQYF

size: once
V: TRBV27
D: .
J: TRBJ2-5
DNA: TGTGCCAGCAGTTTCGGGACACGAGGGACCCAGTACTTC
CDR3: CASSFGTRGTQYF

size: .
V: TRBV28
D: .
J: TRBJ1-4
DNA: TGTGCCAGCAGTAAACGAGGGGGGCTGTTTTTT
CDR3: CASSKRGGLFF

size: once
V: TRBV6-5
D: TRBD1
J: TRBJ1-4
DNA: TGTGCCAGCAGTTACGTAGGGACAGGGAGCGAAAAACTGTTTTTT
CDR3: CASSYVGTGSEKLFF

size: .
V: TRBV4-1
D: TRBD1
J: TRBJ2-7
DNA: TGCGCCAGCAGCCGAGCCGGGACAGCTACCTACGAGCAGTACTTC
CDR3: CASSRAGTATYEQYF

size: .
V: TRBV6-1
D: .
J: TRBJ2-7
DNA: TGTGCCAGCAGTGAAAATATGGGCTTCGGCGAGCAGTACTTC
CDR3: CASSENMGFGEQYF

size: .
V: TRBV30
D: .
J: TRBJ2-4
DNA: TGTGCCTGGAGCTTCAGGGGTAGAGCCAAAAACATTCAGTACTTC
CDR3: CAWSFRGRAKNIQYF

size: .
V: TRBV7-3
D: .
J: TRBJ2-5
DNA: TGTGCCAGCAGCCCCGGCCCCCAAGAGACCCAGTACTTC
CDR3: CASSPGPQETQYF

size: few
V: TRBV6-1
D: TRBD1
J: TRBJ1-2
DNA: TGTGCCAGCAGTGACCAAAGACAGGGCCCTATTGGTGGCTACACCTTC
CDR3: CASSDQRQGPIGGYTF